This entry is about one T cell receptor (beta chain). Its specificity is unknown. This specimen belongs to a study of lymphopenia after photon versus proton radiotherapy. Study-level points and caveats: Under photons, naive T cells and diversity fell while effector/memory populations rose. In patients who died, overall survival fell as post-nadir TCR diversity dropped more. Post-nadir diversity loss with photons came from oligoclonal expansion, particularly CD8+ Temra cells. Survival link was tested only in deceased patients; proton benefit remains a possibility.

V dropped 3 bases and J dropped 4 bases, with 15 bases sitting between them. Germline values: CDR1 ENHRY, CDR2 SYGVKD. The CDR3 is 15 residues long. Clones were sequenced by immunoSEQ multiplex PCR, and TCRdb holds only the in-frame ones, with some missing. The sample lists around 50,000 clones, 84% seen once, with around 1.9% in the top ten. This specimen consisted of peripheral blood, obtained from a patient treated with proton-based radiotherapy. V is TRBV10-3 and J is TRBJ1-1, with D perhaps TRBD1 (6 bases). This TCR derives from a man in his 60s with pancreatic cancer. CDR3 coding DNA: TGTGCCATCAGTGACCTACAGGGTAACGGCACTGAAGCTTTCTTT. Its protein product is CAISDLQGNGTEAFF.